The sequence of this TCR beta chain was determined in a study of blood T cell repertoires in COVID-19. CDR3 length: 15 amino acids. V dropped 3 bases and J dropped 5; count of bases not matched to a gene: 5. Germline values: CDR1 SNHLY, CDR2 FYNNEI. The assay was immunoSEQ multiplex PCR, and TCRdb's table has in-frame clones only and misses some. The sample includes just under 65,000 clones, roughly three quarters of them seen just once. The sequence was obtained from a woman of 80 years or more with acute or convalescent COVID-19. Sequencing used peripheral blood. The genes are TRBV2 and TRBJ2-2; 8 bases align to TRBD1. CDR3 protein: CASSEWTGRTGELFF. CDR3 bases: TGTGCCAGCAGTGAGTGGACAGGGCGGACCGGGGAGCTGTTTTTT.